These 7 T cell receptor beta chains originate from one sample sequenced in a study of cytomegalovirus exposure and HLA in healthy donors. 13 Jbeta primers and 60 Vbeta primers were used for the PCR. This table comes from immunoSEQ multiplex PCR, and its TCRdb copy is limited to in-frame clones, with some not included. This table holds 150,000 to 200,000 clones, 77% found once. Sample: PBMCs. Receptor source: a woman in her twenties or thirties in good health and CMV-seropositive.

This chain links TRBV13 with TRBJ2-7, with D uncertain. Trimming removed 2 bases at V and 4 bases at J, with 6 bases between. Germline CDR1 PRHDT, CDR2 FYEKMQ (reference sequence). CDR3 length equals 12 residues. The CDR3 DNA follows: TGTGCCAGCAGCTTATCAGGTTACGAGCAGTACTTC. The encoded protein is CASSLSGYEQYF.

This chain links TRBV6-6 with TRBJ1-3; tentative D call: TRBD1 (6 bases). The CDR3 loop spans 15 amino acids. In germline, CDR1 is MNHNY, CDR2 SVGAGI (reference sequence). Between the trimmed V and J ends, which lost 10 bases and 2 bases, there was a span of 18 bases. CDR3 amino acids: CATGDRQVAGNTIYF. In DNA form, the CDR3 reads TGTGCCACCGGCGACAGGCAGGTAGCTGGAAACACCATATATTTT.

The chain has TRBV6-5 and TRBJ2-1; 9 bases match TRBD2. This CDR3 has 15 residues. V was pared by 7 bases and J by 5 bases, with 9 bases of the junction left unmatched. From germline, CDR1 is MNHEY and CDR2 SVGAGI. The CDR3 here is CASTAPTSGNNEQFF. CDR3 DNA sequence: TGTGCCAGCACCGCGCCGACTAGCGGCAACAATGAGCAGTTCTTC.

The chain uses TRBV10-2 and TRBJ1-5, with a tentative D call TRBD1 (5 bases). The ends were cut back, 3 bases at V and 0 bases at J, with 9 bases in the middle. Germline CDR1 and CDR2: WSHSY and SAAADI. The CDR3 consists of 15 residues. The CDR3 here is CASSDDRNSNQPQHF. The CDR3 nucleotides are TGCGCCAGCAGTGACGACAGAAATAGCAATCAGCCCCAGCATTTT.

The rearrangement joins TRBV12-5 to TRBJ2-5, with 8 bases fitting TRBD1. The CDR3 runs 16 residues. V shed 8 bases and J 1 base; nucleotides not matched to a gene: 12. CDR1 LGHNT and CDR2 FRNRAP come from the germline V gene. The CDR3: CASLHLGQGPQETQYF. CDR3 coding DNA: TGTGCTAGTCTTCACCTCGGACAGGGCCCCCAAGAGACCCAGTACTTC. Looking up the rest from reference TRBV12-5 and TRBJ2-5 gives the full variable domain: DARVTQTPRHKVTEMGQEVTMRCQPILGHNTVFWYRQTMMQGLELLAYFRNRAPLDDSGMPKDRFSAEMPDATLATLKIQPSEPRDSAVYFCASLHLGQGPQETQYFGPGTRLLVL.

This clone was found once. The chain employs TRBV6-1 and TRBJ1-1; 8 positions agree with TRBD1. CDR3 length equals 16 residues. J was trimmed by 0 bases and V by 4 bases; bases with no gene match: 7. CDR1 and CDR2 from the germline V gene are MNHNS and SASEGT. The CDR3, as DNA: TGTGCCAGCAGTGTAGACAGGGGCCTCATGAACACTGAAGCTTTCTTT. Protein product: CASSVDRGLMNTEAFF.

V usage is TRBV19 and J usage is TRBJ2-2, with TRBD1 as a possible D gene (6 bases). CDR1 and CDR2 (germline): LNHDA, SQIVND (reference sequence). The CDR3 spans 15 residues. The V end was cut by 9 bases, the J end by 6 bases, with 20 bases between. The DNA for the CDR3 is TGTGCCAGCCGAGGGGGTCAGGGGTACCCCGGGGAGCTGTTTTTT. This gives the protein CASRGGQGYPGELFF.